This T cell receptor beta chain was profiled in a study of molecular identifiers for immune sequencing clone quantification. This CDR3 has 15 residues. The V end lost 2 bases, the J end lost 2 bases, and 13 bases lay between the germline ends. From germline, CDR1 is SGHAT and CDR2 FQNNGV. Listed TCR primers, together with previously described methods, were used for the bulk TCR libraries. In TCRdb, the PCR reads were re-called with MiXCR into one record per CDR3 protein. Here the sample spans just under 650,000 distinct CDR3 sequences, 15% to 20% being singletons. Study results and caveats: Clone sizes could be underestimated for highly expanded clones when identical TCR molecules share a barcode.

Notes on this clonotype: The antigen is unknown.

A CD8+CD4-CCR7+CD45RA+ phenotype served as the sorting definition for naive CD8 T cells. Material for sequencing was naive CD8+ T cells from blood, with Jurkat cell RNA spiked in. The subset here: FACS-sorted CD8+CD4-CCR7+CD45RA+ naive T cells. The J gene is TRBJ2-7, the V gene TRBV11-2, with a tentative D call TRBD1 (6 bases). This sequence was found in a human donor in good health. Some libraries in this study had Jurkat cell RNA spiked in. The CDR3 loop is CASSLWRTAAYEQYF. The CDR3 DNA is TGTGCCAGCAGCTTATGGCGGACAGCGGCCTACGAGCAGTACTTC.